What follows are 25 T cell receptor beta chains derived from one specimen sequenced in a study of blood T cells in healthy people across ages. It was with a sample-barcoded 5' primer and a J-beta primer mix that a second PCR of roughly 6 to 12 cycles was run. TCRdb called the 5' RACE reads again in MiXCR, with one record for every CDR3 protein. The sample shows fewer than 800,000 distinct CDR3 sequences, 21% of them seen only once. Sequenced input: blood. The receptors come from a man between 65 and 85 years old in good health.

This clonotype appeared a few times. This rearrangement joins TRBV12-5 to TRBJ1-1; tentative D call: TRBD1 (5 bases). V lost 0 bases and J 1 base, leaving 9 bases between the germline ends. The germline V gene encodes CDR1 LGHNT and CDR2 FRNRAP. This CDR3 is built from 15 residues. CDR3 amino acids: CASGLVQVQNTEAFF. The CDR3 DNA reads as TGTGCTAGTGGTTTGGTACAGGTACAGAACACTGAAGCTTTCTTT.

This clonotype was seen a handful of times. This chain uses TRBV9 with TRBJ2-7; 8 bases map to TRBD2. With V trimmed by 4 bases and J by 3 bases, 12 bases remained unmatched. Germline-derived CDR1 and CDR2 are SGDLS and YYNGEE. The CDR3 is made up of 16 amino acids. The CDR3 protein is CASSQTDGRGNYEQYF. CDR3 in DNA: TGTGCCAGCAGCCAAACCGACGGGAGGGGAAACTACGAGCAGTACTTC.

This clonotype was seen ten or more times. The V and J genes are TRBV29-1 and TRBJ2-3, with TRBD1 matching 7 bases. The CDR3 length is 13 residues. Germline V lookup: CDR1 SQVTM, CDR2 ANQGSEA. J gave up 0 bases and V 7 bases, and 4 bases lay outside the gene matches. The CDR3 is CSAGTDSTDTQYF. DNA for the CDR3: TGCAGCGCTGGGACAGATAGCACAGATACGCAGTATTTT.

The rearrangement links TRBV6-1 to TRBJ2-3; possibly TRBD1 for D (6 bases). Trimming pared 5 bases from V and 2 bases from J, leaving 17 bases between. The CDR3 totals 16 residues. Germline V gene data show CDR1 as MNHNS and CDR2 as SASEGT. The CDR3 spells CASSRSPQGPTDTQYF. CDR3 DNA sequence: TGTGCCAGCAGTAGGAGTCCACAGGGCCCCACAGATACGCAGTATTTT.

This clonotype came up a few times. The V call is TRBV6-6, the J call TRBJ2-3, with TRBD2 as a possible D gene (6 bases). This CDR3 is built from 14 residues. With 9 bases removed from V and 2 bases from J, the gap between germline ends came to 15 bases. The germline gives CDR1 MNHNY, CDR2 SVGAGI (reference sequence). CDR3: CASGRTGDTDTQYF. The CDR3, as DNA: TGTGCCAGTGGGAGGACGGGAGACACAGATACGCAGTATTTT.

The chain employs TRBV5-4 and TRBJ1-1; TRBD1 is a possible D gene (5 bases). CDR3 length equals 15 residues. CDR1 and CDR2 (germline): SGHNT, YYREEE (reference sequence). Trimming pared 1 base from V and 3 bases from J, leaving 13 bases between. The CDR3 region is CASSLWVMGDTEAFF. Written as DNA, the CDR3 is TGTGCCAGCAGCTTGTGGGTCATGGGGGACACTGAAGCTTTCTTT.

By proportion, this clonotype is medium-sized. This rearrangement joins TRBV9 to TRBJ2-1, with 10 bases aligning to TRBD2. V shed 3 bases, J shed 5 bases, and the junction held 5 bases outside the gene matches. The germline gives CDR1 SGDLS, CDR2 YYNGEE. This CDR3 contains 15 residues. The CDR3 reads CASSASSGGHNEQFF. CDR3 in DNA: TGTGCCAGCAGCGCGAGTAGCGGGGGGCACAATGAGCAGTTCTTC.

The sample holds a few counts of this clonotype. The chain is built from TRBV4-1 and TRBJ1-5; 8 bases fit TRBD1. The CDR3 totals 15 residues. V was clipped by 4 bases and J by 4 bases; unmatched bases: 6. From germline, CDR1 is MGHRA and CDR2 YSYEKL. The CDR3 DNA sequence: TGCGCCAGCAGCCCGCTGGACAGGGCTAATCAGCCCCAGCATTTT. Its protein product is CASSPLDRANQPQHF.

As for this clonotype: A read error may account for a junction end that differs from germline. The rearrangement joins TRBV7-2 to TRBJ2-1; the D gene is possibly TRBD2 (5 bases). The germline V gene has CDR1 SGHTA and CDR2 FQGNSA. This CDR3 comprises 14 residues. The CDR3 loop is CAGSSVRDYNEQFF. In DNA form, the CDR3 reads TGTGCCGGCAGTAGCGTCCGGGACTACAATGAGCAGTTCTTC.

This clonotype was observed a few times. The rearrangement uses TRBV20-1 and TRBJ2-3; 8 positions agree with TRBD2. Germline lookup yields CDR1 DFQATT and CDR2 SNEGSKA (reference sequence). Trimming removed 7 bases from V and 2 bases from J; junction bases left unmatched: 11. This CDR3 has 15 amino acids. The CDR3: CSVSGTRGDTDTQYF. Written as DNA, the CDR3 is TGCAGTGTTAGCGGGACCAGAGGAGACACAGATACGCAGTATTTT.

This clonotype appeared a few times. The chain links TRBV7-9 to TRBJ1-1; D is possibly TRBD1 (5 bases). The CDR3 loop spans 14 amino acids. Trimming cost V 5 bases and J 4 bases, with 14 bases left between them. CDR1 and CDR2 from the germline V gene are SEHNR and FQNEAQ (reference sequence). CDR3 residues: CASSKGTAVTEAFF. CDR3 in DNA: TGTGCCAGCAGCAAAGGGACGGCCGTCACTGAAGCTTTCTTT. The full variable domain, in which reference TRBV7-9 and TRBJ1-1 provide the parts outside the CDR3, is DTGVSQNPRHKITKRGQNVTFRCDPISEHNRLYWYRQTLGQGPEFLTYFQNEAQLEKSRLLSDRFSAERPKGSFSTLEIQRTEQGDSAMYLCASSKGTAVTEAFFGQGTRLTVV.

This clonotype was seen once. V and J are TRBV9 and TRBJ1-2; D not resolved. Trimming pared 0 bases from V and 4 bases from J, leaving 7 bases between. This CDR3 region has 13 residues. Germline lookup yields CDR1 SGDLS and CDR2 YYNGEE. DNA for the CDR3: TGTGCCAGCAGCGTAGACGACTCCTATGGCTACACCTTC. Amino acid sequence: CASSVDDSYGYTF.

V gene TRBV11-1 combines with J gene TRBJ1-1; 8 bases line up with TRBD1. With 6 bases clipped from V and 1 base from J, the junction kept 7 bases outside the gene matches. This CDR3 has 15 residues. Looked up from germline, CDR1 is SGHAT and CDR2 is FQDESV (reference sequence). CDR3 sequence (DNA): TGTGCCAGCAGACTAAGACAGGGGCGGAACACTGAAGCTTTCTTT. It encodes CASRLRQGRNTEAFF.

This clonotype appeared many times. The CDR3 sequence is CASSARGATNEKLFF. The DNA of the CDR3 is TGTGCCAGCAGCGCCCGGGGGGCAACTAATGAAAAACTGTTTTTT. The V and J genes are TRBV9 and TRBJ1-4, with D possibly matching TRBD1 (5 bases). The V gene lost 3 bases and the J gene lost 0 bases, with 9 bases spanning the gap. The CDR3 is 15 residues long. From germline, CDR1 is SGDLS and CDR2 YYNGEE.

The CDR3 spells CASSSSFGYQPQHF. The CDR3 nucleotides are TGTGCCAGTAGTTCCTCATTCGGGTATCAGCCCCAGCATTTT. This chain links TRBV19 with TRBJ1-5; D is unresolved. The CDR3 totals 14 residues. V lost 5 bases and J 5 bases, leaving 13 bases between the germline ends. From germline, CDR1 is LNHDA and CDR2 SQIVND (reference sequence).

This clonotype was observed many times. The CDR3 loop reads CASRRDRGNTEAFF. CDR3 DNA sequence: TGTGCCAGCAGACGTGACAGGGGGAACACTGAAGCTTTCTTT. V is TRBV12-3 or TRBV12-4 and J is TRBJ1-1, with TRBD1 identical over 8 bases. This CDR3 has 14 amino acids. Trimming cost V 6 bases and J 1 base; bases outside gene matches: 4.

The chain recombines TRBV6-4 with TRBJ2-1, with a tentative D call TRBD2 (6 bases). Per germline, CDR1 MRHNA and CDR2 SNTAGT. The CDR3 sequence is 15 residues long. V was trimmed by 3 bases and J by 5 bases, leaving 14 bases between them. DNA for the CDR3: TGTGCCAGCAGTGAGATGGGGGGAGGAAACAATGAGCAGTTCTTC. It specifies CASSEMGGGNNEQFF.

This clonotype was observed a few times. This sequence joins TRBV3-1 and TRBJ2-5; 11 bases are shared with TRBD1. V trimming: 4 bases; J trimming: 2 bases; junction bases outside the gene matches: 6. CDR3 length: 16 residues. CDR1 LGHDT and CDR2 YNNKEL come from the germline V gene (reference sequence). The DNA of the CDR3 is TGTGCCAGCAGCCTTCGCGGACAGGGGGCTCAAGAGACCCAGTACTTC. It codes for CASSLRGQGAQETQYF.

The V gene is TRBV28, the J gene TRBJ2-1, with 10 bases lining up with TRBD2. Germline loops: CDR1 MDHEN, CDR2 SYDVKM. The V segment lost 5 bases and the J segment 6 bases; nucleotides outside the gene matches: 10. The CDR3 contains 16 residues. Here the CDR3 DNA reads TGTGCCAGCAGTGCTCCCACTAGCGGGGTCCGCAATGAGCAGTTCTTC. It yields the protein CASSAPTSGVRNEQFF.

This clonotype occurred a few times. The CDR3, as DNA: TGCAGTGCCCTCGTAGTTGAAAGGAGCTCCTACGAGCAGTACTTC. Translated: CSALVVERSSYEQYF. The chain carries TRBV20-1 and TRBJ2-7; D is ambiguous. CDR3 length: 15 residues. In germline, CDR1 is DFQATT, CDR2 SNEGSKA (reference sequence). V lost 6 bases and J 0 bases, leaving 18 bases between the germline ends.

The V gene is TRBV7-3, the J gene TRBJ2-1, with D unclear. Germline loops: CDR1 SGHTA, CDR2 FQGTGA. V lost 0 bases, J lost 3 bases, and 9 bases lay in between. This CDR3 is built from 15 residues. CDR3 bases: TGTGCCAGCAGCTTAACCCCTTCACTCTACAATGAGCAGTTCTTC. Translated: CASSLTPSLYNEQFF. The whole variable domain, filled in from reference TRBV7-3 and TRBJ2-1, reads GAGVSQTPSNKVTEKGKYVELRCDPISGHTALYWYRQSLGQGPEFLIYFQGTGAADDSGLPNDRFFAVRPEGSVSTLKIQRTERGDSAVYLCASSLTPSLYNEQFFGPGTRLTVL.

This clonotype was seen a handful of times. V gene TRBV14 combines with J gene TRBJ1-1; D is unresolved. The CDR3 sequence is 17 residues long. Germline CDR1 is SGHDN and CDR2 is FVKESK. Trimming left V 0 bases short and J 1 base short, with 15 bases between. DNA for the CDR3: TGTGCCAGCAGCCAAGATGATACCTCAGTACGGAACACTGAAGCTTTCTTT. This translates into CASSQDDTSVRNTEAFF.

This clonotype was picked up a small number of times. This chain links TRBV7-8 with TRBJ2-7; TRBD2 might be the D (6 bases). CDR3 length: 14 residues. Between the trimmed V and J ends, which lost 0 bases and 3 bases, there was a span of 9 bases. Germline V CDR1 and CDR2: SGHVS, FQNEAQ. For the CDR3, the DNA is TGTGCCAGCAGCTTAGCGCGGGATGGCTACGAGCAGTACTTC. Residues: CASSLARDGYEQYF.

This clonotype has a handful of counts. The gene calls are TRBV5-4 and TRBJ2-1; possible D gene TRBD2, 6 bases. The germline V gene encodes CDR1 SGHNT and CDR2 YYREEE (reference sequence). The CDR3 has 15 amino acids. Trimming left V 3 bases short and J 1 base short, with 11 bases between. The CDR3 here is CASSWGDPSYNEQFF. The CDR3 DNA follows: TGTGCCAGCAGCTGGGGGGATCCTTCCTACAATGAGCAGTTCTTC.

This clonotype was detected a few times. J is TRBJ2-3 and V is TRBV12-3 or TRBV12-4; either TRBD1 or TRBD2 may fit D (6 bases each). The length of the CDR3 is 15 residues. Trimming shortened V by 7 bases and J by 3 bases, and 17 bases separated the two germline ends. The CDR3 is CASTRGLAETDTQYF. CDR3 in DNA: TGTGCCAGCACTCGGGGGCTAGCTGAGACAGATACGCAGTATTTT.